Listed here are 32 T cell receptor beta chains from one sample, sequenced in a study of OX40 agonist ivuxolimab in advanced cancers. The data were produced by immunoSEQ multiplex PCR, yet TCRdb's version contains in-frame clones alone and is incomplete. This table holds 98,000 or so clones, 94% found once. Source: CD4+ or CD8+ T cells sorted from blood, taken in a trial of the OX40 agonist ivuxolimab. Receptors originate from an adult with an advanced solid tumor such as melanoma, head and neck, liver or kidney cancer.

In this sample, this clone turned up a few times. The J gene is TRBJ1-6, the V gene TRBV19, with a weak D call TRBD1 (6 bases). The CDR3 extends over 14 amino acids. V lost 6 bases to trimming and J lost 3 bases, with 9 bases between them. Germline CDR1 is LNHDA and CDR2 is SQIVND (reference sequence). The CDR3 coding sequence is TGTGCCAGTAGCCAGACAGGCTATAATTCACCCCTCCACTTT. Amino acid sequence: CASSQTGYNSPLHF. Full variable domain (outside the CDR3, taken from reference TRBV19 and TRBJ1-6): DGGITQSPKYLFRKEGQNVTLSCEQNLNHDAMYWYRQDPGQGLRLIYYSQIVNDFQKGDIAEGYSVSREKKESFPLTVTSAQKNPTAFYLCASSQTGYNSPLHFGNGTRLTVT.

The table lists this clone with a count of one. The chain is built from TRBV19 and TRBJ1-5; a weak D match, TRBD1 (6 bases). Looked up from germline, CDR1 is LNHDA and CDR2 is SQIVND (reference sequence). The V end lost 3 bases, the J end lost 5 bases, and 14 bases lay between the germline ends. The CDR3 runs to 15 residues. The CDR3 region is CASSMSPRGDQPQHF. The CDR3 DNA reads TGTGCCAGTAGTATGTCCCCCAGGGGTGATCAGCCCCAGCATTTT.

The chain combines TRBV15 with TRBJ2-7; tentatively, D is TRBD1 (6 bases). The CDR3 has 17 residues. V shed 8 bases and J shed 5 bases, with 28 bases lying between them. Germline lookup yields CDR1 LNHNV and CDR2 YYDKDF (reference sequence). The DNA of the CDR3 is TGTGCCACCGCAACCTCCCGGGACCAGGGGAAGGGAAACGAGCAGTACTTC. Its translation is CATATSRDQGKGNEQYF.

In nucleotides, the CDR3 is TGCAGCGTTCGACATACCCTAAATCAGCCCCAGCATTTT. Its protein is CSVRHTLNQPQHF. The chain is built from TRBV29-1 and TRBJ1-5; D uncertain. The length of the CDR3 is 13 residues. V was cut by 5 bases and J by 4 bases, with 12 bases left in between. Germline CDR1 and CDR2: SQVTM and ANQGSEA.

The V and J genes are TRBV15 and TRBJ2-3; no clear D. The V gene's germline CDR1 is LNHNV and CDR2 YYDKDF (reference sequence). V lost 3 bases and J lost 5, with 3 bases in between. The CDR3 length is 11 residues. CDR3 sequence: CATSSRDTQYF. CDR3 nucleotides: TGTGCCACCAGCAGTAGAGATACGCAGTATTTT. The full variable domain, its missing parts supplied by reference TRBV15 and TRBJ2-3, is DAMVIQNPRYQVTQFGKPVTLSCSQTLNHNVMYWYQQKSSQAPKLLFHYYDKDFNNEADTPDNFQSRRPNTSFCFLDIRSPGLGDTAMYLCATSSRDTQYFGPGTRLTVL.

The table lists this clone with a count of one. The CDR3 spells CASTNRVGISPLHF. The CDR3 bases are TGTGCCAGCACCAACAGGGTAGGAATTTCACCCCTCCACTTT. J is TRBJ1-6 and V is TRBV7-9, with D maybe TRBD1 (6 bases). CDR1 is SEHNR and CDR2 is FQNEAQ in the germline V gene (reference sequence). The V end lost 7 bases, the J end lost 9 bases, and 16 bases lay between the germline ends. The CDR3 loop spans 14 amino acids.

The CDR3 DNA sequence: TGTGCTAGTGGTTTGGTACGACCCATGACAGGGGCCAGCTCTGGAAACACCATATATTTT. Translation: CASGLVRPMTGASSGNTIYF. V is TRBV12-5 and J is TRBJ1-3; 8 positions agree with TRBD1. V dropped 0 bases and J dropped 0; count of bases not matched to a gene: 13. Germline loops: CDR1 LGHNT, CDR2 FRNRAP. The CDR3 covers 20 residues.

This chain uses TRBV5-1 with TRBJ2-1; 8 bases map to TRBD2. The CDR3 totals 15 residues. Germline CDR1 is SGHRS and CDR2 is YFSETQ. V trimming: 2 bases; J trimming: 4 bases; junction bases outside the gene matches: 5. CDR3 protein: CASSLTSGDYNEQFF. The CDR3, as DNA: TGCGCCAGCAGCTTAACTAGCGGTGATTACAATGAGCAGTTCTTC.

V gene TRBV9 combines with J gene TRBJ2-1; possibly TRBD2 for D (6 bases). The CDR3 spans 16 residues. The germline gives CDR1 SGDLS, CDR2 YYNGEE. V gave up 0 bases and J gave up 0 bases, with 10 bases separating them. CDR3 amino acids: CASSVAGRGSYNEQFF. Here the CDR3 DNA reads TGTGCCAGCAGCGTAGCTGGGCGGGGCTCCTACAATGAGCAGTTCTTC.

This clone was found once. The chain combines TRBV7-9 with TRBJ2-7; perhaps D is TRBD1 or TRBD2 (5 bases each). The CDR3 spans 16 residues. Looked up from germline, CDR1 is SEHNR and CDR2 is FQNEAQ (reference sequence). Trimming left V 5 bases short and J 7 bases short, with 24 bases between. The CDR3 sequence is CASSRYPGLDIREQYF. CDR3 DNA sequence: TGTGCCAGCAGCCGTTACCCCGGACTGGACATACGAGAGCAGTACTTC.

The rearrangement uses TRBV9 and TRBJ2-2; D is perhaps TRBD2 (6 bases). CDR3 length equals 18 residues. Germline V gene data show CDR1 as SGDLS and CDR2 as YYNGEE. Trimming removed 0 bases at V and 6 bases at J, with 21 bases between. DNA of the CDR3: TGTGCCAGCAGCGTAGCTACCGGGGCAGGGAGGTCTCCCGGGGAGCTGTTTTTT. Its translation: CASSVATGAGRSPGELFF.

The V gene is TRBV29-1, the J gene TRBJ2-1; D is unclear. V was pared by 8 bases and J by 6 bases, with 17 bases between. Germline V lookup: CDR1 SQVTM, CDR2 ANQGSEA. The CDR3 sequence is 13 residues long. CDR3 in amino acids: CSPNRRHSNEQFF. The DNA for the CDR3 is TGCAGCCCAAACCGGCGTCACTCCAATGAGCAGTTCTTC.

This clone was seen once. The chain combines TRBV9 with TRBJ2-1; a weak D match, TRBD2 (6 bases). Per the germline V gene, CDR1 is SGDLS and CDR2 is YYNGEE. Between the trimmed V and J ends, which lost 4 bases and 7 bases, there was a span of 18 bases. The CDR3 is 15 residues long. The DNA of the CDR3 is TGTGCCAGCAGCTCCCTGTGGGCGGGGACTAATGAGCAGTTCTTC. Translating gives CASSSLWAGTNEQFF.

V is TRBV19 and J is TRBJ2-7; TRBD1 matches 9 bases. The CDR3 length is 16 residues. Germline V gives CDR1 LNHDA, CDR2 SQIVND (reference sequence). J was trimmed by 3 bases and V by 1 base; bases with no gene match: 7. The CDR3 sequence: CASSIGYWDRVYEQYF. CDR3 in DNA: TGTGCCAGTAGTATAGGATACTGGGACAGGGTCTACGAGCAGTACTTC.

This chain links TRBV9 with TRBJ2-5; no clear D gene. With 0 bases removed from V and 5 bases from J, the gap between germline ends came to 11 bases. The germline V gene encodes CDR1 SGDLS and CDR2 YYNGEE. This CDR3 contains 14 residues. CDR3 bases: TGTGCCAGCAGCGTAGATGTTAGCTTTGAGACCCAGTACTTC. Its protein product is CASSVDVSFETQYF.

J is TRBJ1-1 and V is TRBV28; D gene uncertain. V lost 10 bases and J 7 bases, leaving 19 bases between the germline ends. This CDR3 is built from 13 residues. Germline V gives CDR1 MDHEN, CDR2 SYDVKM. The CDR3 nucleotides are TGTGCCACGCTCACCGTAGCCGCAAGTGAAGCTTTCTTT. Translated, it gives CATLTVAASEAFF. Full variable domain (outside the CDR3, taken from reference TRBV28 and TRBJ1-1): DVKVTQSSRYLVKRTGEKVFLECVQDMDHENMFWYRQDPGLGLRLIYFSYDVKMKEKGDIPEGYSVSREKKERFSLILESASTNQTSMYLCATLTVAASEAFFGQGTRLTVV.

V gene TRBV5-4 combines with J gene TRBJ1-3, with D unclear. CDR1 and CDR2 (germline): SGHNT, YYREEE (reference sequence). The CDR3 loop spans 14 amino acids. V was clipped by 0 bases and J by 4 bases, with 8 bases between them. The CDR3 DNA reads TGTGCCAGCAGCTTGGGGGTTACGGGAAACACCATATATTTT. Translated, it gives CASSLGVTGNTIYF.

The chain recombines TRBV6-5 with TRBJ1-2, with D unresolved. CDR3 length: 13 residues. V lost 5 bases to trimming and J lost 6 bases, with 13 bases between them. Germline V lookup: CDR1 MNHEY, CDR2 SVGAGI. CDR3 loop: CASSRTQLHGYTF. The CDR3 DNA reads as TGTGCCAGCAGTCGCACCCAGCTCCATGGCTACACCTTC.

CDR3 region: CASRPPSGGAVEQFF. The CDR3 region has the DNA TGTGCCAGCAGACCCCCCAGCGGGGGGGCCGTTGAGCAGTTCTTC. The V call is TRBV7-2, the J call TRBJ2-1; 10 bases match TRBD2. CDR1 is SGHTA, CDR2 FQGNSA, per germline. This CDR3 region has 15 residues. V lost 6 bases to trimming and J lost 9 bases; unmatched junction nucleotides: 11. Drawing the rest from reference TRBV7-2 and TRBJ2-1, the complete variable domain is GAGVSQSPSNKVTEKGKDVELRCDPISGHTALYWYRQSLGQGLEFLIYFQGNSAPDKSGLPSDRFSAERTGGSVSTLTIQRTQQEDSAVYLCASRPPSGGAVEQFFGPGTRLTVL.

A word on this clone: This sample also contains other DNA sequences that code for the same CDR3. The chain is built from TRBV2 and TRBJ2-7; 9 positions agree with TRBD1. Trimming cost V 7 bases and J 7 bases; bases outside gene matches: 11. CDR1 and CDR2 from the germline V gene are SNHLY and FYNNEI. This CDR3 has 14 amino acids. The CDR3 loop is CASKRQGGLGEQYF. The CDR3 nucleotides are TGTGCCAGCAAGAGACAGGGGGGGCTAGGGGAGCAGTACTTC.

CDR3 amino acids: CASSNTDSPLHF. The CDR3, as DNA: TGTGCCAGCAGCAACACAGATTCACCCCTCCACTTT. The chain carries TRBV7-9 and TRBJ1-6; the D is unclear. The CDR3 extends over 12 amino acids. V lost 5 bases and J 8 bases, leaving 7 bases between the germline ends. Per germline, CDR1 SEHNR and CDR2 FQNEAQ (reference sequence).

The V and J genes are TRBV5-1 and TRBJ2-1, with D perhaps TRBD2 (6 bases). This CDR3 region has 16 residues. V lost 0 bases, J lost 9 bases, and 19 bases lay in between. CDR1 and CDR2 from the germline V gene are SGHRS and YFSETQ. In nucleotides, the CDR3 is TGCGCCAGCAGCTTGGCCGGGACTCAATGGGTAATTGAGCAGTTCTTC. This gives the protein CASSLAGTQWVIEQFF.

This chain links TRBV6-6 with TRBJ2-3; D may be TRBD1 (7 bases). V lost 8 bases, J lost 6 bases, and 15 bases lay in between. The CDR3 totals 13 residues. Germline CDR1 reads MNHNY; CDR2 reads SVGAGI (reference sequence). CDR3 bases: TGTGCCAGCGGCGGCAGGGGGGTTGATACGCAGTATTTT. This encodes CASGGRGVDTQYF.

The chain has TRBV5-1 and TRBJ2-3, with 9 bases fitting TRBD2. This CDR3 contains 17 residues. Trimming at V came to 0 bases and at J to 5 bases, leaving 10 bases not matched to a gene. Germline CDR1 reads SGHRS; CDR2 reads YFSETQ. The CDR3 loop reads CASSLDSGGRERDTQYF. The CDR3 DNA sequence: TGCGCCAGCAGCTTGGACTCGGGCGGGAGGGAGAGAGATACGCAGTATTTT.

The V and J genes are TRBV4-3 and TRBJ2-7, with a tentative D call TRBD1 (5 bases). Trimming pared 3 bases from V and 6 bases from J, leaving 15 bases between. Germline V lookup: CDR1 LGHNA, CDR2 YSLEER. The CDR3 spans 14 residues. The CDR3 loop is CASSHPTVLSEQYF. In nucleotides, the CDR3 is TGCGCCAGCAGCCACCCGACAGTTTTAAGCGAGCAGTACTTC.

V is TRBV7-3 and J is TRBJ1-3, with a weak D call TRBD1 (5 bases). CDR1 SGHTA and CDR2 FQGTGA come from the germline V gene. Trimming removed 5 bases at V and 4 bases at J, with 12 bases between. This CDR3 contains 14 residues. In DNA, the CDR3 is TGTGCCAGCAGCCCGGGGACGGCAGGAAACACCATATATTTT. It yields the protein CASSPGTAGNTIYF.

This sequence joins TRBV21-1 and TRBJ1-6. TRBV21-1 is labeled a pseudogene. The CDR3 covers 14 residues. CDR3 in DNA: TGTGCCAGCAGCCAGACGCACTCGGATTCACCCCTCCACTTT. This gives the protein CASSQTHSDSPLHF.

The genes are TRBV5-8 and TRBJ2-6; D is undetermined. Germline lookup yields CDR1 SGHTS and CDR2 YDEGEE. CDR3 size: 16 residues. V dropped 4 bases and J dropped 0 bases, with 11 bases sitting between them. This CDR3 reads CASSHRRSSGANVLTF. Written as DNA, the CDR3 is TGTGCCAGCAGCCATCGACGGAGCTCTGGGGCCAACGTCCTGACTTTC.

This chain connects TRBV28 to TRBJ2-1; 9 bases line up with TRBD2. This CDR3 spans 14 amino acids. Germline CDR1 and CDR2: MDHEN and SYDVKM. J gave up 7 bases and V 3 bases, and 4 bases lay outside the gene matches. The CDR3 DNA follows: TGTGCCAGCAGTTTTAGCGGGAGTAGAAATGAGCAGTTCTTC. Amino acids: CASSFSGSRNEQFF.

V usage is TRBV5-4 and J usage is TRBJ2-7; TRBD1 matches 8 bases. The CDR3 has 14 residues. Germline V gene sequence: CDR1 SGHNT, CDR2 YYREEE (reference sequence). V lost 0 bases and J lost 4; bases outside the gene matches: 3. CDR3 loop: CASSLGQGKYEQYF. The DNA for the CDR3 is TGTGCCAGCAGCTTGGGACAGGGGAAGTACGAGCAGTACTTC.

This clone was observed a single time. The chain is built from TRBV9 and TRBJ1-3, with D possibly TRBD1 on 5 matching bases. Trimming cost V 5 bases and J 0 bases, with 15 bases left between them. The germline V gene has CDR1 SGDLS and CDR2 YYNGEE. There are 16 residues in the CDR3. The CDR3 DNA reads TGTGCCAGCAGTGCTTGGGGCCCCAGCTCTGGAAACACCATATATTTT. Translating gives CASSAWGPSSGNTIYF.

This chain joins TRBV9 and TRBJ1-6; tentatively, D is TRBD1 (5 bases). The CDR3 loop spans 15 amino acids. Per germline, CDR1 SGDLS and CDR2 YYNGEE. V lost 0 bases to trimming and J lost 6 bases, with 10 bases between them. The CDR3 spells CASSVAGSGNSPLHF. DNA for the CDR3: TGTGCCAGCAGCGTAGCAGGGTCAGGTAATTCACCCCTCCACTTT.